Presented here are 24 T cell receptor beta chains from one specimen sequenced in a study of blood T cell repertoires in COVID-19. Data came from immunoSEQ multiplex PCR; TCRdb stores just in-frame clones and leaves some out. The sample yields 250,000 to 350,000 clones, almost 90% seen once. The source material was peripheral blood. The receptors stem from a woman younger than 45 with COVID-19, enrolled during active disease.

This chain connects TRBV3-1 (or the pseudogene TRBV3-2) to TRBJ2-3, with D unresolved. V was cut by 1 base and J by 2 bases, with 10 bases left in between. The CDR3 extends over 15 amino acids. Germline V gene lookup returns CDR1 LGHDT and CDR2 YNNKEL (reference sequence). The CDR3 here is CASSQVPGLTDTQYF. In DNA, the CDR3 is TGTGCCAGCAGCCAAGTCCCCGGTCTCACAGATACGCAGTATTTT.

The chain employs TRBV24-1 and TRBJ1-1, with D possibly TRBD1 on 5 matching bases. Trimming cost V 7 bases and J 10 bases, with 18 bases left between them. This CDR3 spans 13 amino acids. CDR1 is KGHDR and CDR2 is SFDVKD in the germline V gene. The DNA for the CDR3 is TGTGCCACCAGCGGGGGAAGTTCCTTTCGAGCTTTCTTT. This encodes CATSGGSSFRAFF.

The chain links TRBV6-5 to TRBJ2-1, with a weak D call TRBD1 (6 bases). This CDR3 is built from 13 residues. V shed 10 bases and J shed 3 bases, with 13 bases lying between them. Looked up from germline, CDR1 is MNHEY and CDR2 is SVGAGI. DNA for the CDR3: TGTGCCACCCTCAGGGGTGGCTACAATGAGCAGTTCTTC. It encodes CATLRGGYNEQFF.

The V call is TRBV10-3, the J call TRBJ2-7, with 14 bases fitting TRBD2. This CDR3 is built from 17 residues. The germline CDR1 and CDR2 sequences are ENHRY and SYGVKD. V was clipped by 2 bases and J by 4 bases; unmatched bases: 7. This CDR3 is CAISEGTSGSFWYEQYF. CDR3 in DNA: TGTGCCATCAGTGAGGGGACTAGCGGGAGTTTTTGGTACGAGCAGTACTTC.

The V call is TRBV10-3, the J call TRBJ2-7, with 7 bases fitting TRBD1. Germline V gene lookup returns CDR1 ENHRY and CDR2 SYGVKD. The CDR3 loop spans 14 amino acids. V lost 2 bases to trimming and J lost 2 bases; unmatched junction nucleotides: 3. CDR3 region: CAISEGQAPYEQYF. As DNA, the CDR3 is TGTGCCATCAGTGAGGGACAGGCTCCCTACGAGCAGTACTTC.

V is TRBV7-6 and J is TRBJ2-7; a possible D gene is TRBD2 (5 bases). The CDR3 sequence is 12 residues long. Looked up from germline, CDR1 is SGHVS and CDR2 is FNYEAQ. The V end lost 2 bases, the J end lost 6 bases, and 8 bases lay between the germline ends. The CDR3 bases are TGTGCCAGCAGCTTACTAGCAACCGAGCAGTACTTC. Protein: CASSLLATEQYF.

This clone appeared a single time. This rearrangement joins TRBV5-4 to TRBJ1-1; 8 bases match TRBD1. The V gene end was trimmed by 4 bases and the J gene end by 3 bases; junction bases not matched to a gene: 5. CDR3 size: 14 residues. Germline CDR1 and CDR2: SGHNT and YYREEE (reference sequence). This CDR3 reads CASSRQGPYTEAFF. The DNA of the CDR3 is TGTGCCAGCAGCCGACAGGGGCCCTACACTGAAGCTTTCTTT.

The V gene is TRBV4-1, the J gene TRBJ1-3; D unclear. Germline V gene data show CDR1 as MGHRA and CDR2 as YSYEKL. This CDR3 comprises 17 residues. V was shortened by 4 bases and J by 6 bases, with 22 bases between the two germline ends. The CDR3 reads CASSPLQAGALANTIYF. CDR3 DNA sequence: TGCGCCAGCAGCCCCCTTCAGGCGGGCGCTCTGGCAAACACCATATATTTT.

The V gene is TRBV5-1, the J gene TRBJ2-1; possibly TRBD1 for D (5 bases). Trimming took 4 bases from V and 10 from J, leaving 18 bases between them. The CDR3 length is 14 residues. The germline gives CDR1 SGHRS, CDR2 YFSETQ. The CDR3, as DNA: TGCGCCAGCAGCCCCCTCCGGGCAGGGTTAGAGCAGTTCTTC. As protein: CASSPLRAGLEQFF.

The chain joins TRBV18 to TRBJ1-2, with D tentatively TRBD1 (5 bases). CDR1 is KGHSH, CDR2 LQKENI, per germline. Trimming shortened V by 4 bases and J by 6 bases, and 15 bases separated the two germline ends. There are 14 residues in the CDR3. The CDR3 DNA follows: TGTGCCAGCTCACTCCTGGCGGGGGGTGATGGCTACACCTTC. Residues: CASSLLAGGDGYTF.

The chain couples TRBV5-4 to TRBJ1-2; 7 bases map to TRBD1. The germline CDR1 and CDR2 sequences are SGHNT and YYREEE (reference sequence). CDR3 length: 15 residues. V trimming: 1 base; J trimming: 5 bases; junction bases outside the gene matches: 8. The CDR3: CASSLQGGKVYGYTF. CDR3 sequence (DNA): TGTGCCAGCAGCTTGCAAGGGGGCAAAGTATATGGCTACACCTTC.

This clone showed up just once. The chain has TRBV5-1 and TRBJ1-4, with a tentative D call TRBD1 (6 bases). The CDR3 runs to 14 residues. Trimming shortened V by 3 bases and J by 7 bases, and 13 bases separated the two germline ends. The germline CDR1 and CDR2 sequences are SGHRS and YFSETQ. CDR3 DNA sequence: TGCGCCAGCAGCTCCGGACAGAAGGGTGAAAAACTGTTTTTT. Translating it yields CASSSGQKGEKLFF.

The chain combines TRBV30 with TRBJ2-7, with 7 nucleotides matching TRBD2. This CDR3 has 15 amino acids. CDR1 and CDR2 from the germline V gene are GTSNPN and SVGIG (reference sequence). J gave up 5 bases and V 5 bases, and 15 bases lay outside the gene matches. The CDR3 reads CAWDYTGGKSHEQYF. CDR3 bases: TGTGCCTGGGATTACACCGGGGGGAAGTCCCACGAGCAGTACTTC. The full variable domain, rest sourced from reference TRBV30 and TRBJ2-7, is SQTIHQWPATLVQPVGSPLSLECTVEGTSNPNLYWYRQAAGRGLQLLFYSVGIGQISSEVPQNLSASRPQDRQFILSSKKLLLSDSGFYLCAWDYTGGKSHEQYFGPGTRLTVT.

Only one count was recorded for this clone. This rearrangement joins TRBV28 to TRBJ2-7; 9 nucleotides agree with TRBD1. The V gene end was trimmed by 2 bases and the J gene end by 2 bases; junction bases not matched to a gene: 7. The length of the CDR3 is 16 residues. The V gene's germline CDR1 is MDHEN and CDR2 SYDVKM. The CDR3 DNA reads TGTGCCAGCAGTTTAAATTTCGGGACAGGGACCTACGAGCAGTACTTC. Amino acid sequence: CASSLNFGTGTYEQYF. The complete variable domain, with remaining parts taken from reference TRBV28 and TRBJ2-7, reads DVKVTQSSRYLVKRTGEKVFLECVQDMDHENMFWYRQDPGLGLRLIYFSYDVKMKEKGDIPEGYSVSREKKERFSLILESASTNQTSMYLCASSLNFGTGTYEQYFGPGTRLTVT.

This chain links TRBV6-5 with TRBJ1-4, with D possibly matching TRBD1 (5 bases). This CDR3 region has 15 residues. V was clipped by 6 bases and J by 5 bases, with 16 bases between them. The germline CDR1 and CDR2 sequences are MNHEY and SVGAGI. CDR3 in DNA: TGTGCCAGCAGGCCTAACAGGTTCCAAAATGAAAAACTGTTTTTT. Protein: CASRPNRFQNEKLFF.

The chain uses TRBV10-3 and TRBJ2-1; 9 bases match TRBD2. The germline V gene has CDR1 ENHRY and CDR2 SYGVKD. The length of the CDR3 is 16 residues. The V gene end was trimmed by 4 bases and the J gene end by 7 bases; junction bases not matched to a gene: 11. CDR3 residues: CAISGAGAGGLNEQFF. The CDR3 DNA sequence: TGTGCCATCAGTGGTGCCGGGGCGGGAGGGCTTAATGAGCAGTTCTTC.

The genes are TRBV2 and TRBJ2-1; 7 bases match TRBD2. CDR1 and CDR2 (germline): SNHLY, FYNNEI. The V and J ends lost 6 bases and 5 bases, in that order; junction bases with no gene match: 10. The CDR3 totals 15 residues. CDR3: CASRSSAGVHNEQFF. The CDR3 DNA sequence: TGTGCCAGCAGGTCCTCCGCGGGAGTACACAATGAGCAGTTCTTC. Full variable domain (outside the CDR3, taken from reference TRBV2 and TRBJ2-1): EPEVTQTPSHQVTQMGQEVILRCVPISNHLYFYWYRQILGQKVEFLVSFYNNEISEKSEIFDDQFSVERPDGSNFTLKIRSTKLEDSAMYFCASRSSAGVHNEQFFGPGTRLTVL.

The V and J genes are TRBV7-9 and TRBJ2-7; 11 bases are a match to TRBD1. V gave up 5 bases and J gave up 0 bases; unmatched junction bases: 9. Germline assignment: CDR1 SEHNR and CDR2 FQNEAQ (reference sequence). The CDR3 is 17 amino acids. The CDR3 here is CASSGRDRGTSSYEQYF. In nucleotides, the CDR3 is TGTGCCAGCAGCGGTAGGGACAGGGGGACCAGCTCCTACGAGCAGTACTTC. Full variable domain (remainder filled in from reference TRBV7-9 and TRBJ2-7): DTGVSQNPRHKITKRGQNVTFRCDPISEHNRLYWYRQTLGQGPEFLTYFQNEAQLEKSRLLSDRFSAERPKGSFSTLEIQRTEQGDSAMYLCASSGRDRGTSSYEQYFGPGTRLTVT.

The chain links TRBV6-6 to TRBJ2-7, with TRBD2 matching over 9 bases. The ends lost 6 bases at V and 1 base at J; junction bases unmatched: 16. This CDR3 is built from 18 residues. CDR1 MNHNY and CDR2 SVGAGI come from the germline V gene (reference sequence). CDR3 DNA: TGTGCCAGCAGGCGACTAGCGGAGACGTGGGGTGGGTCCTACGAGCAGTACTTC. This encodes CASRRLAETWGGSYEQYF.

The rearrangement links TRBV12-1 to TRBJ2-6; TRBD2 was called by the table and not checked on the DNA. TRBV12-1 is a recognized pseudogene. The CDR3 covers 13 residues. Here the CDR3 reads CASSLSRANVLTF. CDR3 DNA: TGTGCCAGCAGCCTTAGTCGGGCCAACGTCCTGACTTTC.

This clone was counted a single time. The V call is TRBV3-1 (or the pseudogene TRBV3-2), the J call TRBJ2-2, with TRBD1 identical over 7 bases. CDR3 size: 14 residues. After removal of 9 bases from V and 2 bases from J, the junction contained 6 bases not matched to a gene. Germline CDR1 is LGHDT and CDR2 is YNNKEL (reference sequence). CDR3 nucleotides: TGTGCCAGAGCAGGGGGTGTAAACACCGGGGAGCTGTTTTTT. Translated, it gives CARAGGVNTGELFF.

This sequence joins TRBV27 and TRBJ1-2, with a tentative D call TRBD1 (5 bases). Between the trimmed V and J ends, which lost 4 bases and 0 bases, there was a span of 18 bases. The CDR3 runs to 17 residues. The germline gives CDR1 MNHEY, CDR2 SMNVEV (reference sequence). In DNA form, the CDR3 reads TGTGCCAGCAGTTCAAAAAGGGGCGACCAAGCTAACTATGGCTACACCTTC. Translating gives CASSSKRGDQANYGYTF.

The chain uses TRBV18 and TRBJ1-1, with 7 bases matching TRBD1. Per germline, CDR1 KGHSH and CDR2 LQKENI. Trimming took 4 bases from V and 3 from J; bases not matched to a gene: 2. This CDR3 is built from 13 residues. The CDR3 DNA is TGTGCCAGCTCACGCACAGGGGACACTGAAGCTTTCTTT. It encodes CASSRTGDTEAFF.

The rearrangement joins TRBV4-1 to TRBJ2-7; D possibly corresponds to TRBD1 (5 bases). Per germline, CDR1 MGHRA and CDR2 YSYEKL. V lost 4 bases to trimming and J lost 3 bases, with 22 bases between them. The CDR3 runs to 17 residues. CDR3 amino acids: CASSLKGMGSMGYEQYF. The CDR3 bases are TGCGCCAGCAGCCTCAAGGGGATGGGGTCAATGGGCTACGAGCAGTACTTC.